The T cell receptor beta chain described here comes from a study of OX40 agonist ivuxolimab in advanced cancers. Study-level background: Patients were treated with ivuxolimab, an agonistic anti-OX40 (CD134) antibody. Patients enrolled in dose escalation were diagnosed with hepatocellular carcinoma, melanoma, renal cell or head and neck cancer. Findings and limits, study-wide: Within 6 weeks, CD4+ and CD8+ blood T cells expanded clonally at 0.1 to 3.0 mg/kg.

Generated by immunoSEQ multiplex PCR, the TCRdb table keeps only in-frame clones and is missing some. Of 100,000 or so clones in the sample, more than 85% are singletons; the top ten hold about 0.49%. V lost 0 bases, J lost 5 bases, and 8 bases lay in between. Germline CDR1 is GTSNPN and CDR2 is SVGIG (reference sequence). The CDR3 extends over 13 amino acids. Exclusion of a patient followed from autoimmune disease history or systemic immunosuppression. To note about this clone: Its specificity is not known.

The chain employs TRBV30 and TRBJ1-3, with D unresolved. The specimen comprised CD4+ or CD8+ T cells sorted from blood, sampled in a trial of the OX40 agonist ivuxolimab. The clonotype was recovered from an adult with an advanced solid tumor such as melanoma, head and neck, liver or kidney cancer. This chain's CDR3 is CAWSVSGRNTIYF. The CDR3 DNA reads TGTGCCTGGAGTGTCTCCGGGAGAAACACCATATATTTT.